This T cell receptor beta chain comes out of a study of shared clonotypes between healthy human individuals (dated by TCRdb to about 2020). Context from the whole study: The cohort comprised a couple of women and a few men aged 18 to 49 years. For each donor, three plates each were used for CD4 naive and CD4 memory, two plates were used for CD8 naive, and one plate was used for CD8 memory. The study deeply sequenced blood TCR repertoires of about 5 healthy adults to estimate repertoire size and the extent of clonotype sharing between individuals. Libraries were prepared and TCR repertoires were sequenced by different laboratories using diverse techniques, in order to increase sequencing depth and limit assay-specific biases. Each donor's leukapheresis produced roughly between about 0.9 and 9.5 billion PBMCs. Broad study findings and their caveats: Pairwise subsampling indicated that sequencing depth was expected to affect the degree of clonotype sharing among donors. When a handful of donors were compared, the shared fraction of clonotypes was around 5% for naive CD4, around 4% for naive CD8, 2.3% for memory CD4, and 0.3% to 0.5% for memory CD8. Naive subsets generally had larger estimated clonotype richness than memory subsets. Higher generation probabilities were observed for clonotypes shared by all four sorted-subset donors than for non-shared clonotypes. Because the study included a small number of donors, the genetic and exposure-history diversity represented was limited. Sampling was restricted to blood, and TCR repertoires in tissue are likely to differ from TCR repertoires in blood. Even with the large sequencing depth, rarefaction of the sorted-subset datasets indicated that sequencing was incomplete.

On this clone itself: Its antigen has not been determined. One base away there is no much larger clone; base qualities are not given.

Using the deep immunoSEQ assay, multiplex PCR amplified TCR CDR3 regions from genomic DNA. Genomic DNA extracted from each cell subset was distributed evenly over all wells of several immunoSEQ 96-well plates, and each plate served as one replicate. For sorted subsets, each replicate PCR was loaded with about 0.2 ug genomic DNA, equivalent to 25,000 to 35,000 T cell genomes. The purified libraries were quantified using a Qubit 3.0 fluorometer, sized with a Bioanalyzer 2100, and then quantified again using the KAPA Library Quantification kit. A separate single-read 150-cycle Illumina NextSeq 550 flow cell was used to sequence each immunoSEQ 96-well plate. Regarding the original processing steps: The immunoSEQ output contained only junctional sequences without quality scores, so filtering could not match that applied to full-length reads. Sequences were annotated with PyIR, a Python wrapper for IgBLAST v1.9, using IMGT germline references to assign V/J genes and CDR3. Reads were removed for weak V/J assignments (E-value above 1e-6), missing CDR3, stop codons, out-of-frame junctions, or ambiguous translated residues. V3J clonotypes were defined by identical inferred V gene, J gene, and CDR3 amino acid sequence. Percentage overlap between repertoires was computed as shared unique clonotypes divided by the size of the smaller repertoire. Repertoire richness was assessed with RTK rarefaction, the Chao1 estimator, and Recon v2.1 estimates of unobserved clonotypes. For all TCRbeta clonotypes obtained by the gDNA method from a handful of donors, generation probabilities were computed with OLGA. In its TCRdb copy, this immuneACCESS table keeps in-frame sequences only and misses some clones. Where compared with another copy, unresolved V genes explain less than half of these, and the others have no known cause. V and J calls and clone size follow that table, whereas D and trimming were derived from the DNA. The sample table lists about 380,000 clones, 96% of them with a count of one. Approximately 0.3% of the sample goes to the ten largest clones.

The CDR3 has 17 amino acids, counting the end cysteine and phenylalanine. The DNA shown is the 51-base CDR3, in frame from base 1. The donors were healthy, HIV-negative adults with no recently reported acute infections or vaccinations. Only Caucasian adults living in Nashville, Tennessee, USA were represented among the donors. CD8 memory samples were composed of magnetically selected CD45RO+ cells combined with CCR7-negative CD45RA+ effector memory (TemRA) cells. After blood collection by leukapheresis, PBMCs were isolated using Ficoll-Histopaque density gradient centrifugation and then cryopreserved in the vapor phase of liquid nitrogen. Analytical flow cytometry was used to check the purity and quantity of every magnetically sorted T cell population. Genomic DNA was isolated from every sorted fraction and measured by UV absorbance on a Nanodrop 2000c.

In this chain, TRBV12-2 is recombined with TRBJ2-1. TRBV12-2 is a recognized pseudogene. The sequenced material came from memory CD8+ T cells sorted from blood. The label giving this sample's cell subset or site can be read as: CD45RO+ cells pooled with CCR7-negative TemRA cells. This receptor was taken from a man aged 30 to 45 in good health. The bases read TGTGCAAGTCGTTTACCGGGGGCTTCTCCCAAAAACAATGAGCAGTTCTTC. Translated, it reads CASRLPGASPKNNEQFF.